Below are 32 T cell receptor beta chains sequenced from a single sample in a study of T cell repertoires in cytomegalovirus infection. TCRdb passed the reads through MiXCR, listing each CDR3 protein once. The sample contains approximately 71,000 distinct CDR3 sequences, roughly 20% of which appear only once. These receptors lack a known antigen. This sample comprised CD8+ T cells from cultured PBMCs, obtained from culture after CMV antigen stimulation. The receptors here all came from a human donor in good health (CMV status not recorded). Some clones in this sample may be carry-over from other donors' samples.

The sample holds a few counts of this clonotype. The rearrangement joins TRBV2 to TRBJ2-3, with 11 bases identical to TRBD2. After removal of 1 base from V and 1 base from J, the junction contained 13 bases not matched to a gene. The CDR3 sequence is 20 residues long. Germline loops: CDR1 SNHLY, CDR2 FYNNEI. CDR3 coding DNA: TGTGCCAGCAGTGAAGAGTGGCTAGCGGGGGGTCTGGGACGCACAGATACGCAGTATTTT. Protein sequence: CASSEEWLAGGLGRTDTQYF.

The V call is TRBV6-1, the J call TRBJ1-5; 7 positions match TRBD1. CDR3 size: 18 residues. V shed 7 bases and J 0 bases; nucleotides not matched to a gene: 15. Germline CDR1 is MNHNS and CDR2 is SASEGT. The CDR3 loop reads CASIFFGTEMNSNQPQHF. DNA of the CDR3: TGTGCCAGCATATTTTTCGGGACAGAGATGAATAGCAATCAGCCCCAGCATTTT.

This clonotype was detected only a few times. The rearrangement joins TRBV6-2 or TRBV6-3 to TRBJ2-1; TRBD2 aligns across 7 bases. Germline V lookup: CDR1 MNHEY, CDR2 SVGEGT. This CDR3 is built from 13 residues. After removal of 7 bases from V and 7 bases from J, the junction contained 7 bases not matched to a gene. DNA for the CDR3: TGTGCCAGCAAGGGCGGGGGTCGGAATGAGCAGTTCTTC. Residues: CASKGGGRNEQFF.

The chain carries TRBV7-9 and TRBJ2-7; no clear D gene. The CDR3 extends over 14 amino acids. The V end was cut by 5 bases, the J end by 7 bases, with 18 bases between. From germline, CDR1 is SEHNR and CDR2 FQNEAQ (reference sequence). CDR3 amino acids: CASSPPEVPMEQYF. The CDR3 nucleotides are TGTGCCAGCAGCCCCCCCGAGGTTCCCATGGAGCAGTACTTC.

This clonotype was observed a handful of times. The chain links TRBV7-6 to TRBJ2-3; no definite D call. V was shortened by 5 bases and J by 0 bases, with 12 bases between the two germline ends. The CDR3 is made up of 15 amino acids. CDR1 is SGHVS, CDR2 FNYEAQ, per germline. The CDR3 DNA follows: TGTGCCAGCAGCCCCTCAGTCACCAGCACAGATACGCAGTATTTT. This translates into CASSPSVTSTDTQYF.

The rearrangement links TRBV7-9 to TRBJ1-1; 7 bases line up with TRBD1. The germline CDR1 and CDR2 sequences are SEHNR and FQNEAQ (reference sequence). This CDR3 region has 14 residues. V shed 5 bases and J 4 bases; nucleotides not matched to a gene: 7. This chain's CDR3 is CASSHKDRLTEAFF. The CDR3 nucleotides are TGTGCCAGCAGCCATAAGGACAGGCTCACTGAAGCTTTCTTT. Using reference TRBV7-9 and TRBJ1-1 for the parts outside the CDR3, the full variable domain is DTGVSQNPRHKITKRGQNVTFRCDPISEHNRLYWYRQTLGQGPEFLTYFQNEAQLEKSRLLSDRFSAERPKGSFSTLEIQRTEQGDSAMYLCASSHKDRLTEAFFGQGTRLTVV.

The J gene is TRBJ1-2, the V gene TRBV12-3 or TRBV12-4, with D unresolved. The length of the CDR3 is 12 residues. Trimming left V 3 bases short and J 4 bases short, with 6 bases between. CDR3 in amino acids: CASSFSPYGYTF. The CDR3 region has the DNA TGTGCCAGCAGTTTCAGTCCCTATGGCTACACCTTC.

This chain connects TRBV14 to TRBJ2-7; TRBD2 might be the D (6 bases). The CDR3 length is 17 residues. Germline CDR1 is SGHDN and CDR2 is FVKESK. The V and J ends lost 4 bases and 1 base respectively, with 20 bases between them. For the CDR3, the DNA is TGTGCCAGCAGCCCGAATCCACGGCGGGGACGTTCCTACGAGCAGTACTTC. It codes for CASSPNPRRGRSYEQYF.

This clonotype turned up a few times. J is TRBJ1-4 and V is TRBV7-8, with TRBD1 as a possible D gene (6 bases). V lost 4 bases, J lost 0 bases, and 18 bases lay in between. The germline V gene has CDR1 SGHVS and CDR2 FQNEAQ. CDR3 size: 18 residues. The CDR3 bases are TGTGCCAGCAGCTGGGGGCAGGATTCCTTTGCAACTAATGAAAAACTGTTTTTT. Translating gives CASSWGQDSFATNEKLFF.

This chain joins TRBV28 and TRBJ2-1, with TRBD2 matching 9 bases. The trim removed 2 bases at V and 6 bases at J, leaving 5 bases unmatched. Germline CDR1 is MDHEN and CDR2 is SYDVKM. This CDR3 has 15 residues. DNA for the CDR3: TGTGCCAGCAGTTTACGTCGCGGGGGGGTCAATGAGCAGTTCTTC. This gives the protein CASSLRRGGVNEQFF.

The V call is TRBV7-8, the J call TRBJ2-7; D is perhaps TRBD2 (6 bases). Trimming left V 4 bases short and J 2 bases short, with 9 bases between. Germline lookup yields CDR1 SGHVS and CDR2 FQNEAQ. The CDR3 has 13 residues. The DNA for the CDR3 is TGTGCCAGCAGCTCCTCGGGGGCCTACGAGCAGTACTTC. Residues: CASSSSGAYEQYF. Using reference TRBV7-8 and TRBJ2-7 for the parts outside the CDR3, the full variable domain is GAGVSQSPRYKVAKRGQDVALRCDPISGHVSLFWYQQALGQGPEFLTYFQNEAQLDKSGLPSDRFFAERPEGSVSTLKIQRTQQEDSAVYLCASSSSGAYEQYFGPGTRLTVT.

This clonotype was seen ten or more times. The rearrangement joins TRBV28 to TRBJ2-1; 10 positions match TRBD1. J lost 7 bases, V lost 5 bases, and 14 bases had no gene match. Germline V lookup: CDR1 MDHEN, CDR2 SYDVKM. The length of the CDR3 is 17 residues. The DNA of the CDR3 is TGTGCCAGCAGTCCCGGACCGTGGGACAGGGGAATTAATGAGCAGTTCTTC. It codes for CASSPGPWDRGINEQFF.

This clonotype was observed a few times. The V and J genes are TRBV9 and TRBJ2-5, with 7 bases lining up with TRBD1. This CDR3 has 14 amino acids. V gave up 1 base and J gave up 2 bases; unmatched junction bases: 2. Germline CDR1 is SGDLS and CDR2 is YYNGEE. The CDR3, as DNA: TGTGCCAGCAGCGTAAAGGGACAGCAAGAGACCCAGTACTTC. The encoded protein is CASSVKGQQETQYF.

The chain couples TRBV15 to TRBJ2-7; possibly TRBD1 or TRBD2 for D (5 bases each). Per germline, CDR1 LNHNV and CDR2 YYDKDF (reference sequence). There are 16 residues in the CDR3. V was shortened by 0 bases and J by 0 bases, with 12 bases between the two germline ends. CDR3 in DNA: TGTGCCACCAGCAGAGATCTGGGGACGGCCTCCTACGAGCAGTACTTC. Amino acids: CATSRDLGTASYEQYF.

V gene TRBV9 combines with J gene TRBJ2-7, with 7 positions matching TRBD2. V was clipped by 0 bases and J by 3 bases; unmatched bases: 6. The germline gives CDR1 SGDLS, CDR2 YYNGEE. The CDR3 spans 15 residues. CDR3 loop: CASSVASGANYEQYF. CDR3 DNA sequence: TGTGCCAGCAGCGTAGCCAGCGGGGCGAACTACGAGCAGTACTTC.

The rearrangement uses TRBV7-3 and TRBJ2-2, with 8 bases aligning to TRBD2. CDR1 SGHTA and CDR2 FQGTGA come from the germline V gene. The length of the CDR3 is 13 residues. With V trimmed by 6 bases and J by 7 bases, 4 bases remained unmatched. CDR3 sequence reads: CASRPGGRGELFF. The CDR3 DNA is TGTGCCAGCAGGCCGGGGGGGCGCGGGGAGCTGTTTTTT.

This clonotype came up once. The CDR3 region has the DNA TGCGCCAGCAGCCAGGATGGCGGGGGGGCCTACGAGCAGTACTTC. It encodes CASSQDGGGAYEQYF. The rearrangement joins TRBV4-3 to TRBJ2-7; 9 bases are shared with TRBD2. Losses at the gene ends were 3 bases for V and 2 bases for J; bases not matched to a gene: 5. CDR1 is LGHNA, CDR2 YSLEER, per germline. CDR3 length equals 15 residues.

This clonotype was observed many times. The chain uses TRBV7-2 and TRBJ2-1; D is undetermined. Germline values: CDR1 SGHTA, CDR2 FQGNSA. CDR3 size: 15 residues. Trimming took off 5 bases at V and 0 bases at J, with 11 bases between the two ends. The CDR3 loop reads CASSPRVSSYNEQFF. The DNA of the CDR3 is TGTGCCAGCAGCCCCCGGGTCAGCTCCTACAATGAGCAGTTCTTC.

V gene TRBV10-2 combines with J gene TRBJ2-3; 8 nucleotides line up with TRBD2. Looked up from germline, CDR1 is WSHSY and CDR2 is SAAADI. This CDR3 is 18 amino acids long. After removal of 4 bases from V and 3 bases from J, the junction contained 15 bases not matched to a gene. The CDR3 region is CASSVVGGADRRTDTQYF. For the CDR3, the DNA is TGCGCCAGCAGTGTGGTCGGGGGGGCTGATCGTCGTACAGATACGCAGTATTTT.

The chain employs TRBV4-1 and TRBJ1-2; D is unclear. The CDR3 extends over 14 amino acids. V gave up 3 bases and J gave up 8 bases, with 16 bases separating them. Germline assignment: CDR1 MGHRA and CDR2 YSYEKL. The CDR3 region is CASSQDRGGGGYTF. The CDR3 DNA sequence: TGCGCCAGCAGCCAGGATCGCGGCGGTGGGGGCTACACCTTC.

This clonotype was picked up many times. The J gene is TRBJ1-4, the V gene TRBV25-1; D gene ambiguous. Germline CDR1 MGHDK, CDR2 SYGVNS. This CDR3 region has 15 residues. The ends were cut back, 0 bases at V and 0 bases at J, with 5 bases in the middle. The CDR3 region is CASSEYKSTNEKLFF. DNA for the CDR3: TGTGCCAGCAGTGAATATAAGTCAACTAATGAAAAACTGTTTTTT. The full variable domain, completed using reference TRBV25-1 and TRBJ1-4, is EADIYQTPRYLVIGTGKKITLECSQTMGHDKMYWYQQDPGMELHLIHYSYGVNSTEKGDLSSESTVSRIRTEHFPLTLESARPSHTSQYLCASSEYKSTNEKLFFGSGTQLSVL.

This clonotype was seen a few times. The rearrangement joins TRBV7-2 to TRBJ2-3, with D possibly being TRBD2 (6 bases). Trimming pared 1 base from V and 1 base from J, leaving 12 bases between. Germline V gene lookup returns CDR1 SGHTA and CDR2 FQGNSA. This CDR3 contains 16 residues. CDR3 region: CASSLEEGNGTDTQYF. As DNA, the CDR3 is TGTGCCAGCAGCTTAGAGGAGGGCAACGGCACAGATACGCAGTATTTT. Looking up the rest from reference TRBV7-2 and TRBJ2-3 gives the full variable domain: GAGVSQSPSNKVTEKGKDVELRCDPISGHTALYWYRQSLGQGLEFLIYFQGNSAPDKSGLPSDRFSAERTGGSVSTLTIQRTQQEDSAVYLCASSLEEGNGTDTQYFGPGTRLTVL.

In its sample, this clonotype was seen a few times. This chain connects TRBV11-2 to TRBJ2-1; D may be TRBD1 (6 bases). The germline gives CDR1 SGHAT, CDR2 FQNNGV. V was trimmed by 4 bases and J by 0 bases, leaving 10 bases between them. The CDR3 loop spans 15 amino acids. DNA of the CDR3: TGTGCCAGCAGCTGGGGGCCCAGCTCCTACAATGAGCAGTTCTTC. Translation: CASSWGPSSYNEQFF.

The rearrangement uses TRBV7-9 and TRBJ2-7; TRBD1 matches 7 bases. The trim removed 5 bases at V and 7 bases at J, leaving 11 bases unmatched. Looked up from germline, CDR1 is SEHNR and CDR2 is FQNEAQ (reference sequence). CDR3 length: 14 amino acids. As DNA, the CDR3 is TGTGCCAGCAGCCCCAAGAGTACAGGGGAAGAGCAGTACTTC. This codes for CASSPKSTGEEQYF.

The gene calls are TRBV12-3 or TRBV12-4 and TRBJ1-1; D unclear. Trimming took off 1 base at V and 9 bases at J, with 9 bases between the two ends. The length of the CDR3 is 12 residues. CDR3 DNA sequence: TGTGCCAGCAGTTTAGGGGCAGATAAAGCTTTCTTT. Amino acid sequence: CASSLGADKAFF.

The chain has TRBV4-2 and TRBJ1-5, with TRBD1 matching over 11 bases. This CDR3 region has 18 residues. With 1 base clipped from V and 6 bases from J, the junction kept 11 bases outside the gene matches. CDR1 is LGHNA and CDR2 is YNFKEQ in the germline V gene. CDR3 in amino acids: CASSQALLGQGEFQPQHF. The CDR3 DNA reads as TGTGCCAGCAGCCAAGCCCTACTGGGACAGGGGGAGTTTCAGCCCCAGCATTTT.

The chain is built from TRBV27 and TRBJ2-7; no firm D call. Per the germline V gene, CDR1 is MNHEY and CDR2 is SMNVEV (reference sequence). V gave up 2 bases and J gave up 1 base, with 12 bases separating them. The CDR3 extends over 15 amino acids. For the CDR3, the DNA is TGTGCCAGCAGTTTAACGGCAGGTCCTTCCTACGAGCAGTACTTC. Protein sequence: CASSLTAGPSYEQYF.

This rearrangement joins TRBV7-2 to TRBJ2-7; tentative D call: TRBD2 (5 bases). Trimming pared 1 base from V and 2 bases from J, leaving 9 bases between. The CDR3 loop spans 14 amino acids. In germline, CDR1 is SGHTA, CDR2 FQGNSA. The CDR3 DNA reads TGTGCCAGCAGCTTAGGGACTGCGACCTACGAGCAGTACTTC. Translating it yields CASSLGTATYEQYF.

This chain uses TRBV7-8 with TRBJ2-7, with a tentative D call TRBD2 (6 bases). The V and J ends lost 3 bases and 3 bases respectively, with 9 bases between them. There are 13 residues in the CDR3. CDR1 is SGHVS and CDR2 is FQNEAQ in the germline V gene. In DNA form, the CDR3 reads TGTGCCAGCAGCTTCCGAGCGGGCTACGAGCAGTACTTC. Its translation is CASSFRAGYEQYF. The full variable domain, rest sourced from reference TRBV7-8 and TRBJ2-7, is GAGVSQSPRYKVAKRGQDVALRCDPISGHVSLFWYQQALGQGPEFLTYFQNEAQLDKSGLPSDRFFAERPEGSVSTLKIQRTQQEDSAVYLCASSFRAGYEQYFGPGTRLTVT.

This rearrangement joins TRBV28 to TRBJ2-3, with TRBD2 identical over 9 bases. This CDR3 region has 17 residues. J lost 4 bases, V lost 4 bases, and 12 bases had no gene match. Germline V gene data show CDR1 as MDHEN and CDR2 as SYDVKM. CDR3 protein: CASSSGGGLAPADTQYF. DNA of the CDR3: TGTGCCAGCAGTTCGGGGGGCGGACTAGCGCCGGCAGATACGCAGTATTTT.

The chain has TRBV6-1 and TRBJ2-1, with 7 bases aligning to TRBD1. CDR1 is MNHNS and CDR2 is SASEGT in the germline V gene. CDR3 size: 14 residues. The trim removed 4 bases at V and 3 bases at J, leaving 3 bases unmatched. The chain's CDR3 is CASSGDRDYNEQFF. The CDR3 DNA is TGTGCCAGCAGTGGAGACAGGGACTACAATGAGCAGTTCTTC.

This clonotype has just a few counts. The CDR3 loop reads CASSYSAENTEAFF. The CDR3 DNA follows: TGTGCCAGCAGTTACTCGGCAGAGAACACTGAAGCTTTCTTT. This sequence joins TRBV6-2 or TRBV6-3 and TRBJ1-1; unclear D gene. Germline CDR1 and CDR2: MNHEY and SVGEGT. This CDR3 is built from 14 residues. V was pared by 0 bases and J by 1 base, with 6 bases between.